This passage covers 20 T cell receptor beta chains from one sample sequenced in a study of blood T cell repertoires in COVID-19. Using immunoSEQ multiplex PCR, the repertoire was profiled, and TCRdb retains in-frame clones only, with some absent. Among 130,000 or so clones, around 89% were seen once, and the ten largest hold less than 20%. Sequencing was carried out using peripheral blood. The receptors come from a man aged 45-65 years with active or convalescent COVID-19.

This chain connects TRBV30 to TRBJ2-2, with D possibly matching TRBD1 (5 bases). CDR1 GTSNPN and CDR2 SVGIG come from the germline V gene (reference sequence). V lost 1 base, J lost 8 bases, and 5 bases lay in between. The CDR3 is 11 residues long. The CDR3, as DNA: TGTGCCTGGAGTGGACAGGGGGAGCTGTTTTTT. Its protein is CAWSGQGELFF.

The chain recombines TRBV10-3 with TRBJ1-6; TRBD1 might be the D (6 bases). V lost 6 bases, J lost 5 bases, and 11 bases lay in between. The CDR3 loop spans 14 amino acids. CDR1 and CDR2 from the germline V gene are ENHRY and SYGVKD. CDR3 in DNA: TGTGCCATCAGGACAGGCCTGGATAATTCACCCCTCCACTTT. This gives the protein CAIRTGLDNSPLHF.

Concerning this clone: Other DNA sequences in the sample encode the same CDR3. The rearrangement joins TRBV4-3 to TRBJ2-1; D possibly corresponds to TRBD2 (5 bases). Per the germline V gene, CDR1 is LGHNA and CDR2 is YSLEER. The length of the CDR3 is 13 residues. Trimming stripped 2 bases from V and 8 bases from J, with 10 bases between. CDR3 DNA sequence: TGCGCCAGCAGCCAATTTTCCGGGGATGAGCAGTTCTTC. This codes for CASSQFSGDEQFF.

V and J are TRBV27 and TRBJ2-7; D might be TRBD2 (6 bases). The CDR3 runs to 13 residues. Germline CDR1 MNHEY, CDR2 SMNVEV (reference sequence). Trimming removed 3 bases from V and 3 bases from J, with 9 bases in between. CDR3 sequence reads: CASSLGGRYEQYF. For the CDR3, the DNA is TGTGCCAGCAGTTTGGGGGGTCGCTACGAGCAGTACTTC.

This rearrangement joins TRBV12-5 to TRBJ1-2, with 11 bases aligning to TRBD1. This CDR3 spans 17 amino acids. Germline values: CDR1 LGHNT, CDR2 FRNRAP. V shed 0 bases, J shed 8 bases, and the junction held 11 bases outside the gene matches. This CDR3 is CASGLVLSWDRGSGYTF. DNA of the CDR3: TGTGCTAGTGGTTTGGTACTTTCCTGGGACAGGGGGAGCGGCTACACCTTC. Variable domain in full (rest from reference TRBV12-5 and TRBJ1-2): DARVTQTPRHKVTEMGQEVTMRCQPILGHNTVFWYRQTMMQGLELLAYFRNRAPLDDSGMPKDRFSAEMPDATLATLKIQPSEPRDSAVYFCASGLVLSWDRGSGYTFGSGTRLTVV.

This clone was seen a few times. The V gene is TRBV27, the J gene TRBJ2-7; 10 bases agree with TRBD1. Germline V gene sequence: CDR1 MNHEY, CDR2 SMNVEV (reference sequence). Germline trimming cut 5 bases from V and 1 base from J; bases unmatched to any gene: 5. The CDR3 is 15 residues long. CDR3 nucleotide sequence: TGTGCCAGCAGTCGGGAGGGACAGGGGTCCTACGAGCAGTACTTC. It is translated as CASSREGQGSYEQYF.

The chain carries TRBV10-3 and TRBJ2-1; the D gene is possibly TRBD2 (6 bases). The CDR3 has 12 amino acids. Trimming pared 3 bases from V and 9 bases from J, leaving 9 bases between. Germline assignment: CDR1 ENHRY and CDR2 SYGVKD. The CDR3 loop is CAISEELAEQFF. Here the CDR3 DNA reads TGTGCCATCAGTGAAGAACTAGCTGAGCAGTTCTTC.

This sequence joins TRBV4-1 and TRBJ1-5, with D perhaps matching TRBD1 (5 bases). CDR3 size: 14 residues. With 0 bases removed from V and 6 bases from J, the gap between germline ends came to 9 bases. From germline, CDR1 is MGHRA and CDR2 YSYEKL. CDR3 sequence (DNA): TGCGCCAGCAGCCAAGACAGGGCAGGTCAGCCCCAGCATTTT. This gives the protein CASSQDRAGQPQHF.

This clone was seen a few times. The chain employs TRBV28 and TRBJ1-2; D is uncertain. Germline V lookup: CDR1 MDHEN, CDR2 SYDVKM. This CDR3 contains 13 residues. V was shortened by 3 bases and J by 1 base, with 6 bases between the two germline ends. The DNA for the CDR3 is TGTGCCAGCAGTTTTGGCAATAACTATGGCTACACCTTC. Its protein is CASSFGNNYGYTF.

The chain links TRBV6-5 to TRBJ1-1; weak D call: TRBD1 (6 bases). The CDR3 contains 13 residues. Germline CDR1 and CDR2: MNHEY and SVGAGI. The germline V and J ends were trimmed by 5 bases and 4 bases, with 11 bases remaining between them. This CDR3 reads CASSRGSGTEAFF. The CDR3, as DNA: TGTGCCAGCAGTAGGGGGTCGGGCACTGAAGCTTTCTTT.

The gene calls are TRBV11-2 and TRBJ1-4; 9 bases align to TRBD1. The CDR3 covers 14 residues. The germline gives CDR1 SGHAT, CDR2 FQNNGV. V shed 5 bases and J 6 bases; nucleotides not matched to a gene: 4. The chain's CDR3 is CASSTGGTYEKLFF. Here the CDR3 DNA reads TGTGCCAGCAGCACAGGGGGCACGTATGAAAAACTGTTTTTT. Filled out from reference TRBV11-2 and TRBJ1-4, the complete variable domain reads EAGVAQSPRYKIIEKRQSVAFWCNPISGHATLYWYQQILGQGPKLLIQFQNNGVVDDSQLPKDRFSAERLKGVDSTLKIQPAKLEDSAVYLCASSTGGTYEKLFFGSGTQLSVL.

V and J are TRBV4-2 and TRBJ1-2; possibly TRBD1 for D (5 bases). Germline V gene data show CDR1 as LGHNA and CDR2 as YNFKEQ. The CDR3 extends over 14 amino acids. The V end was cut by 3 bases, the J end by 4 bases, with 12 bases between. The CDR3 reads CASSQGEESYGYTF. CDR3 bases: TGTGCCAGCAGCCAGGGGGAGGAAAGCTATGGCTACACCTTC.

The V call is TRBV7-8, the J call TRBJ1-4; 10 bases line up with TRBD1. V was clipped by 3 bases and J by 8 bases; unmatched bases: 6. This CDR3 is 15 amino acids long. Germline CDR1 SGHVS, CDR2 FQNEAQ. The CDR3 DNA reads TGTGCCAGCAGCTTGGTAGGGACAGGGGCCGAAAAACTGTTTTTT. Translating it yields CASSLVGTGAEKLFF.

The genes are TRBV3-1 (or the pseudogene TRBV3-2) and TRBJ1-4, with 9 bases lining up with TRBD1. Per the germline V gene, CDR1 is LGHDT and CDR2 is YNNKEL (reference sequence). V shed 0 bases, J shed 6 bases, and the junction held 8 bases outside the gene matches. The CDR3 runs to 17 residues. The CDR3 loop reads CASSQDFLGQGHEKLFF. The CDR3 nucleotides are TGTGCCAGCAGCCAAGATTTTTTGGGACAGGGACATGAAAAACTGTTTTTT.

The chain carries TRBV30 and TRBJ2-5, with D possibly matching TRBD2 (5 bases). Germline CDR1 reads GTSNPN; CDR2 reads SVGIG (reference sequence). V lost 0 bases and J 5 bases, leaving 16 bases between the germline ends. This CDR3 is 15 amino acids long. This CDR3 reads CAWSVRGPFGETQYF. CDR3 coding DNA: TGTGCCTGGAGTGTACGGGGTCCCTTCGGCGAGACCCAGTACTTC.

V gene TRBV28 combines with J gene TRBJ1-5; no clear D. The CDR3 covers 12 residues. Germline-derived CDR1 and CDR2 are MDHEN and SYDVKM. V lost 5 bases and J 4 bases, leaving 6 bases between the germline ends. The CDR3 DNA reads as TGTGCCAGCAGTCGTCGGAATCAGCCCCAGCATTTT. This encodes CASSRRNQPQHF.

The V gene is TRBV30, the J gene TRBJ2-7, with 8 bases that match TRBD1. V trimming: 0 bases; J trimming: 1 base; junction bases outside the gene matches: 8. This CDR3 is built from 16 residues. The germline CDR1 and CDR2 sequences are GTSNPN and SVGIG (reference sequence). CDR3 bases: TGTGCCTGGAGTGTAATATTTCGGACAGGGTCCTACGAGCAGTACTTC. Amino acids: CAWSVIFRTGSYEQYF.

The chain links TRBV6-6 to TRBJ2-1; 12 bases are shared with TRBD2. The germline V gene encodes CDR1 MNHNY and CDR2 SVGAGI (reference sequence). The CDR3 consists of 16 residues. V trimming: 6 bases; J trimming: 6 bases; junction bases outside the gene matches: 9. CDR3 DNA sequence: TGTGCCAGCAGGCGACTAGCGGGAGCTATACCCAATGAGCAGTTCTTC. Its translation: CASRRLAGAIPNEQFF.

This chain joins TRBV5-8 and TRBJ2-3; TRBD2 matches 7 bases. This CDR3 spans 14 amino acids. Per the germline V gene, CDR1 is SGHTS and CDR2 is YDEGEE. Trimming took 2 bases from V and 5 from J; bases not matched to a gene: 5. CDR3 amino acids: CASSFASGGDTQYF. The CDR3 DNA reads TGTGCCAGCAGCTTCGCTAGCGGAGGAGATACGCAGTATTTT.

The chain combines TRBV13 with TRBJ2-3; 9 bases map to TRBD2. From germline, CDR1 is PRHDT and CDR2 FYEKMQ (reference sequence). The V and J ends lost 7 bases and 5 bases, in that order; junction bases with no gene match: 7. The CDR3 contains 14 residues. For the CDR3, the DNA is TGTGCCAGCACGGAGACTAGCGGTGGAGATACGCAGTATTTT. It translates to CASTETSGGDTQYF.